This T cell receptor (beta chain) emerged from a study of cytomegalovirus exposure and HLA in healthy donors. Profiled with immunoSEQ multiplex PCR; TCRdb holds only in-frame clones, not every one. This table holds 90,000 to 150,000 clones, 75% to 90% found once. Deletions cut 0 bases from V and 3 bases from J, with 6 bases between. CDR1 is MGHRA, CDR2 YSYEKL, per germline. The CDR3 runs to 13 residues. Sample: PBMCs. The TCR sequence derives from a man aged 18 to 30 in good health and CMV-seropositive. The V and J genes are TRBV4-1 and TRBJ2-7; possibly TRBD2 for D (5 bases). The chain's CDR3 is CASSQELGYEQYF. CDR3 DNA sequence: TGCGCCAGCAGCCAAGAACTAGGCTACGAGCAGTACTTC.